These 27 T cell receptor beta chains were all obtained from the same sample, sequenced in a study of OX40 agonist ivuxolimab in advanced cancers. The table came from immunoSEQ multiplex PCR; TCRdb's copy has only in-frame clones and leaves some out. The data show about 130,000 clones, around 93% seen once. The sample here was CD4+ or CD8+ T cells sorted from blood, taken in a trial of the OX40 agonist ivuxolimab. The receptor source for this set is an adult with an advanced solid tumor such as melanoma, head and neck, liver or kidney cancer.

The rearrangement joins TRBV6-5 to TRBJ2-2, with TRBD1 identical over 11 bases. Trimming removed 7 bases from V and 3 bases from J; junction bases left unmatched: 1. The CDR3 runs 14 residues. Germline V CDR1 and CDR2: MNHEY, SVGAGI. CDR3 sequence (DNA): TGTGCCAGCAAGGGACAGGGGGACACCGGGGAGCTGTTTTTT. Translated, it gives CASKGQGDTGELFF.

This rearrangement joins TRBV6-6 to TRBJ1-5; TRBD1 aligns across 8 bases. CDR3 length equals 16 residues. In germline, CDR1 is MNHNY, CDR2 SVGAGI (reference sequence). Trimming took 5 bases from V and 1 from J; bases not matched to a gene: 7. This CDR3 is CASSPQGESSNQPQHF. For the CDR3, the DNA is TGTGCCAGCAGTCCACAGGGGGAATCGAGCAATCAGCCCCAGCATTTT.

The chain combines TRBV28 with TRBJ2-7; 8 bases fit TRBD2. V lost 3 bases and J lost 5; bases outside the gene matches: 15. This CDR3 region has 17 residues. The germline V gene encodes CDR1 MDHEN and CDR2 SYDVKM. CDR3 bases: TGTGCCAGCAGTTTTCCTGTTCCGGGAGGGGGGGGCGACGAGCAGTACTTC. It yields the protein CASSFPVPGGGGDEQYF.

The chain combines TRBV15 with TRBJ2-7; 9 nucleotides align to TRBD1. Per germline, CDR1 LNHNV and CDR2 YYDKDF (reference sequence). The V gene end was trimmed by 3 bases and the J gene end by 3 bases; junction bases not matched to a gene: 6. The CDR3 extends over 15 amino acids. CDR3 residues: CATSSPGTGIYEQYF. The CDR3 DNA reads as TGTGCCACCAGCAGTCCCGGGACAGGGATCTACGAGCAGTACTTC.

The rearrangement uses TRBV2 and TRBJ2-7; D is possibly TRBD2 (5 bases). CDR1 and CDR2 from the germline V gene are SNHLY and FYNNEI. The CDR3 has 13 amino acids. V lost 3 bases, J lost 3 bases, and 9 bases lay in between. CDR3 DNA: TGTGCCAGCAGTGAGGTAGCGAACTACGAGCAGTACTTC. Protein: CASSEVANYEQYF.

This rearrangement joins TRBV14 to TRBJ2-2; D perhaps matches TRBD2 (5 bases). Trimming cost V 3 bases and J 0 bases, with 11 bases left between them. The CDR3 loop spans 16 amino acids. Germline-derived CDR1 and CDR2 are SGHDN and FVKESK. In DNA, the CDR3 is TGTGCCAGCAGCCACCTGGACGGGGCGAACACCGGGGAGCTGTTTTTT. Translation gives CASSHLDGANTGELFF.

The chain is built from TRBV27 and TRBJ2-1, with D perhaps matching TRBD1 or TRBD2 (5 bases each). The V end was cut by 3 bases, the J end by 8 bases, with 17 bases between. In germline, CDR1 is MNHEY, CDR2 SMNVEV (reference sequence). CDR3 length equals 15 residues. The CDR3 bases are TGTGCCAGCAGTTTGCTAGGGGCGTTGAGGGATGAGCAGTTCTTC. Residues: CASSLLGALRDEQFF.

The chain employs TRBV4-1 and TRBJ2-7, with 9 nucleotides matching TRBD2. This CDR3 contains 16 residues. CDR1 is MGHRA and CDR2 is YSYEKL in the germline V gene. Trimming at V came to 0 bases and at J to 2 bases, leaving 5 bases not matched to a gene. The CDR3 DNA reads as TGCGCCAGCAGCCAAGAATGCCTAGCGGGAACCTACGAGCAGTACTTC. Its translation is CASSQECLAGTYEQYF.

The V gene is TRBV28, the J gene TRBJ2-3; TRBD1 might be the D (6 bases). V lost 8 bases and J 2 bases, leaving 17 bases between the germline ends. The CDR3 extends over 15 amino acids. Germline V gene lookup returns CDR1 MDHEN and CDR2 SYDVKM. CDR3 loop: CASPQGSDFTDTQYF. The CDR3 coding sequence is TGTGCCAGCCCGCAGGGGTCGGATTTCACAGATACGCAGTATTTT.

V gene TRBV27 combines with J gene TRBJ2-7; possibly TRBD2 for D (5 bases). V lost 8 bases and J 3 bases, leaving 14 bases between the germline ends. The CDR3 totals 13 residues. The V gene's germline CDR1 is MNHEY and CDR2 SMNVEV (reference sequence). CDR3 nucleotide sequence: TGTGCCAGCGGATCACTCGGGGACTACGAGCAGTACTTC. Its protein product is CASGSLGDYEQYF.

The chain links TRBV5-4 to TRBJ1-2, with D perhaps TRBD1 (5 bases). Trimming pared 1 base from V and 4 bases from J, leaving 11 bases between. CDR1 and CDR2 (germline): SGHNT, YYREEE (reference sequence). This CDR3 comprises 14 residues. The CDR3: CASSLSRAAYGYTF. CDR3 nucleotide sequence: TGTGCCAGCAGCTTGTCCAGGGCCGCCTATGGCTACACCTTC.

This clone was observed a single time. This chain links TRBV6-5 with TRBJ2-7; the match to TRBD1 covers 9 bases. From germline, CDR1 is MNHEY and CDR2 SVGAGI. This CDR3 contains 16 residues. V dropped 0 bases and J dropped 2; count of bases not matched to a gene: 5. CDR3 amino acids: CASSYSRQGGTYEQYF. CDR3 nucleotides: TGTGCCAGCAGTTACTCGAGACAGGGGGGAACCTACGAGCAGTACTTC.

This clone has only one observation. V usage is TRBV19 and J usage is TRBJ2-2, with D perhaps TRBD1 or TRBD2 (5 bases each). Germline CDR1 reads LNHDA; CDR2 reads SQIVND (reference sequence). The CDR3 has 15 residues. The V and J ends lost 3 bases and 0 bases respectively, with 8 bases between them. In nucleotides, the CDR3 is TGTGCCAGTAGTATGAGAGGGGCGAACACCGGGGAGCTGTTTTTT. This encodes CASSMRGANTGELFF.

This clone has just a few counts. The gene calls are TRBV6-5 and TRBJ2-1, with 8 bases aligning to TRBD2. Germline loops: CDR1 MNHEY, CDR2 SVGAGI. This CDR3 is built from 16 residues. J gave up 0 bases and V 4 bases, and 5 bases lay outside the gene matches. The CDR3: CASSLRSGSSYNEQFF. The CDR3 nucleotides read TGTGCCAGCAGTTTACGCAGCGGGAGCTCCTACAATGAGCAGTTCTTC.

The chain couples TRBV7-6 to TRBJ2-5; 11 nucleotides line up with TRBD2. This CDR3 is built from 18 residues. After removal of 0 bases from V and 7 bases from J, the junction contained 13 bases not matched to a gene. Germline V gene sequence: CDR1 SGHVS, CDR2 FNYEAQ. The CDR3 loop is CASSLAPPSSGGVGTQYF. The CDR3 DNA is TGTGCCAGCAGCTTAGCCCCCCCGAGTAGCGGGGGGGTGGGGACCCAGTACTTC.

V is TRBV30 and J is TRBJ2-1, with unresolved D. Germline assignment: CDR1 GTSNPN and CDR2 SVGIG (reference sequence). Trimming took 1 base from V and 8 from J, leaving 12 bases between them. This CDR3 is 13 amino acids long. CDR3 in DNA: TGTGCCTGGAGTGGGCCGGAGATGGATGAGCAGTTCTTC. Residues: CAWSGPEMDEQFF.

The chain uses TRBV21-1 and TRBJ2-1; the table's D call of TRBD2 was not tested on the DNA. TRBV21-1 is a known pseudogene. CDR3 size: 20 residues. The DNA of the CDR3 is TGTGCCAGCAGCTACCCCGGGACTAGCGGGAGGTCCGGAGGGGACAATGAGCAGTTCTTC. It specifies CASSYPGTSGRSGGDNEQFF.

The gene calls are TRBV11-2 and TRBJ1-4; TRBD1 matches 7 bases. Germline loops: CDR1 SGHAT, CDR2 FQNNGV. This CDR3 has 15 residues. V shed 5 bases and J 8 bases; nucleotides not matched to a gene: 11. The chain's CDR3 is CASSPTTGLGEKLFF. CDR3 nucleotide sequence: TGTGCCAGCAGCCCCACGACAGGGCTGGGCGAAAAACTGTTTTTT. Together with reference TRBV11-2 and TRBJ1-4, the CDR3 gives the full variable domain: EAGVAQSPRYKIIEKRQSVAFWCNPISGHATLYWYQQILGQGPKLLIQFQNNGVVDDSQLPKDRFSAERLKGVDSTLKIQPAKLEDSAVYLCASSPTTGLGEKLFFGSGTQLSVL.

The chain couples TRBV11-2 to TRBJ2-4, with TRBD2 as a possible D gene (5 bases). V gave up 6 bases and J gave up 0 bases, with 15 bases separating them. The CDR3 length is 16 residues. Germline V gene lookup returns CDR1 SGHAT and CDR2 FQNNGV. The CDR3 is CASSPNSGIAKNIQYF. The CDR3 DNA reads TGTGCCAGCAGTCCGAACTCGGGAATAGCCAAAAACATTCAGTACTTC.

The chain joins TRBV2 to TRBJ2-3; D may be TRBD2 (6 bases). CDR3 size: 14 residues. The V and J ends lost 3 bases and 6 bases respectively, with 13 bases between them. The germline CDR1 and CDR2 sequences are SNHLY and FYNNEI. In DNA, the CDR3 is TGTGCCAGCAGTGATCGTAGCGGAGGGGATACGCAGTATTTT. It codes for CASSDRSGGDTQYF.

The gene calls are TRBV30 and TRBJ2-7; 7 positions agree with TRBD2. Trimming cost V 0 bases and J 4 bases; bases outside gene matches: 9. Looked up from germline, CDR1 is GTSNPN and CDR2 is SVGIG (reference sequence). The CDR3 has 15 amino acids. This chain's CDR3 is CAWSVGRELKYEQYF. The CDR3 nucleotides read TGTGCCTGGAGTGTTGGGCGGGAGTTAAAGTACGAGCAGTACTTC.

V gene TRBV7-2 combines with J gene TRBJ1-2; 8 bases align to TRBD1. The CDR3 runs to 14 residues. The J segment lost 3 bases and the V segment lost 2 bases, leaving 2 bases of the junction unmatched. CDR1 and CDR2 (germline): SGHTA, FQGNSA. The CDR3 is CASSLTGGDYGYTF. CDR3 DNA: TGTGCCAGCAGCTTAACAGGGGGTGACTATGGCTACACCTTC.

The rearrangement joins TRBV19 to TRBJ2-7; 8 bases agree with TRBD2. This CDR3 contains 13 residues. Germline CDR1 LNHDA, CDR2 SQIVND (reference sequence). Unmatched junction bases numbered 11, after V lost 3 bases and J lost 13 bases. The CDR3 DNA sequence: TGTGCCAGTAGTATCTTAGGAGTAGCGGGACAATACTTC. Its protein is CASSILGVAGQYF.

This chain links TRBV6-5 with TRBJ1-5; the D gene is possibly TRBD1 (6 bases). Trimming left V 6 bases short and J 6 bases short, with 15 bases between. CDR1 is MNHEY, CDR2 SVGAGI, per germline. This CDR3 comprises 14 residues. CDR3 sequence reads: CASSAGAGAQPQHF. The CDR3 DNA reads as TGTGCCAGCAGCGCTGGGGCAGGGGCTCAGCCCCAGCATTTT.

V is TRBV11-2 and J is TRBJ1-1; D is possibly TRBD1 (5 bases). The CDR3 length is 14 residues. Germline V gives CDR1 SGHAT, CDR2 FQNNGV. V lost 3 bases and J lost 4, with 12 bases in between. CDR3 sequence reads: CASSFGAGGTEAFF. The CDR3 DNA follows: TGTGCCAGCAGCTTCGGGGCAGGAGGCACTGAAGCTTTCTTT.

The genes are TRBV10-3 and TRBJ2-1; 11 nucleotides align to TRBD2. Per the germline V gene, CDR1 is ENHRY and CDR2 is SYGVKD. V was clipped by 3 bases and J by 8 bases; unmatched bases: 6. The CDR3 runs to 15 residues. CDR3 sequence (DNA): TGTGCCATCAGTGATACACTAGCGGGAGACGATGAGCAGTTCTTC. Its translation: CAISDTLAGDDEQFF.

V and J are TRBV15 and TRBJ1-3; D gene unclear. CDR3 size: 15 residues. Germline V CDR1 and CDR2: LNHNV, YYDKDF (reference sequence). V was cut by 2 bases and J by 0 bases, with 8 bases left in between. The CDR3 bases are TGTGCCACCAGCAGATACGGGAACTCTGGAAACACCATATATTTT. Amino acids: CATSRYGNSGNTIYF.